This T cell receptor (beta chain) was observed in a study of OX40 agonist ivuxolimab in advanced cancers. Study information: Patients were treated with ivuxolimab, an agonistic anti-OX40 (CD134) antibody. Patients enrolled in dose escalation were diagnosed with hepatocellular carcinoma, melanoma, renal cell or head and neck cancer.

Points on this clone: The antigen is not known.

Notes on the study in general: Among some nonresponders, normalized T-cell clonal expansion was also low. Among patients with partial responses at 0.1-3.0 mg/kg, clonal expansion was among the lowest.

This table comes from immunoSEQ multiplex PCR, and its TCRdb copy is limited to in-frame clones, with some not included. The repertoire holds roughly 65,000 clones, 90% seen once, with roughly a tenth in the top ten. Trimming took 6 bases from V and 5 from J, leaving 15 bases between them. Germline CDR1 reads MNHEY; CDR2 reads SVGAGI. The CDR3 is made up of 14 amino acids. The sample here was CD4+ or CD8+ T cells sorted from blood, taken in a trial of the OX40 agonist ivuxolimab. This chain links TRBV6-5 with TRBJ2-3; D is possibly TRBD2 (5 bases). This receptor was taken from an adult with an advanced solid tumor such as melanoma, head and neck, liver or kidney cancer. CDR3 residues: CASRRVIEGDTQYF. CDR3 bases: TGTGCCAGCAGGCGGGTGATAGAGGGAGATACGCAGTATTTT.